Each of the 17 T cell receptor beta chains below was sequenced from the same sample in a study of T cell responses to AZD1222 COVID-19 vaccine. Profiling relied on immunoSEQ multiplex PCR, and the TCRdb table lists in-frame clones only, not all of them. Here the sample spans about 70,000 clones, around nine tenths being singletons. Sample: peripheral blood, taken 28 days after the second AZD1222 dose. Receptors were obtained from an adult who received the AZD1222 COVID-19 vaccine.

The chain couples TRBV9 to TRBJ2-7; possibly TRBD2 for D (6 bases). V was trimmed by 3 bases and J by 7 bases, leaving 17 bases between them. Per germline, CDR1 SGDLS and CDR2 YYNGEE. The CDR3 has 14 amino acids. The CDR3 DNA is TGTGCCAGCAGCGAGGGGACCCCCGGGGGAGAGCAGTACTTC. Translation gives CASSEGTPGGEQYF. Looking up the rest from reference TRBV9 and TRBJ2-7 gives the full variable domain: DSGVTQTPKHLITATGQRVTLRCSPRSGDLSVYWYQQSLDQGLQFLIQYYNGEERAKGNILERFSAQQFPDLHSELNLSSLELGDSALYFCASSEGTPGGEQYFGPGTRLTVT.

The chain employs TRBV5-1 and TRBJ1-2; perhaps TRBD1 as D (6 bases). V was cut by 3 bases and J by 3 bases, with 15 bases left in between. This CDR3 contains 15 residues. Germline values: CDR1 SGHRS, CDR2 YFSETQ. This chain's CDR3 is CASSSPRGADYGYTF. The CDR3 DNA reads TGCGCCAGCAGCTCCCCCAGGGGCGCGGACTATGGCTACACCTTC.

This chain connects TRBV5-6 to TRBJ1-2; TRBD1 matches at 8 bases. CDR1 and CDR2 from the germline V gene are SGHDT and YYEEEE. This CDR3 has 17 residues. The V and J ends lost 0 bases and 2 bases, in that order; junction bases with no gene match: 9. The CDR3 here is CASSLVGAGGANYGYTF. The CDR3 coding sequence is TGTGCCAGCAGCTTGGTAGGGGCAGGGGGCGCCAACTATGGCTACACCTTC.

The gene calls are TRBV2 and TRBJ2-7; D gene uncertain. The germline V gene encodes CDR1 SNHLY and CDR2 FYNNEI. This CDR3 contains 12 residues. V dropped 4 bases and J dropped 2 bases, with 6 bases sitting between them. CDR3 residues: CASSVSAYEQYF. CDR3 sequence (DNA): TGTGCCAGCAGTGTTTCGGCCTACGAGCAGTACTTC. The full variable domain, rest sourced from reference TRBV2 and TRBJ2-7, is EPEVTQTPSHQVTQMGQEVILRCVPISNHLYFYWYRQILGQKVEFLVSFYNNEISEKSEIFDDQFSVERPDGSNFTLKIRSTKLEDSAMYFCASSVSAYEQYFGPGTRLTVT.

The genes are TRBV4-3 and TRBJ1-2; D not resolved. The germline V gene has CDR1 LGHNA and CDR2 YSLEER. There are 18 residues in the CDR3. Trimming left V 1 base short and J 3 bases short, with 21 bases between. The CDR3 here is CASSQVALAPDRDYGYTF. For the CDR3, the DNA is TGCGCCAGCAGCCAAGTGGCCTTGGCCCCCGACCGAGACTATGGCTACACCTTC.

The chain couples TRBV5-1 to TRBJ1-1; 11 bases agree with TRBD1. Germline V gene lookup returns CDR1 SGHRS and CDR2 YFSETQ. J gave up 10 bases and V 0 bases, and 8 bases lay outside the gene matches. The CDR3 contains 15 residues. The CDR3 DNA sequence: TGCGCCAGCAGCTTGGATGCCCCCGGGACAGGGGGAGCTTTCTTT. It is translated as CASSLDAPGTGGAFF.

The CDR3 DNA sequence: TGTGCCAGCAGCCCACTAGCGGGGGGGCGGAATGAGCAGTTCTTC. It codes for CASSPLAGGRNEQFF. The V gene is TRBV3-1 (or the pseudogene TRBV3-2), the J gene TRBJ2-1, with 13 positions matching TRBD2. The CDR3 length is 15 residues. With 4 bases clipped from V and 7 bases from J, the junction kept 4 bases outside the gene matches. Germline V gene sequence: CDR1 LGHDT, CDR2 YNNKEL (reference sequence).

The chain carries TRBV4-1 and TRBJ2-7; 7 bases are shared with TRBD1. The CDR3 runs to 13 residues. Germline lookup yields CDR1 MGHRA and CDR2 YSYEKL. Unmatched junction bases numbered 2, after V lost 4 bases and J lost 2 bases. In DNA, the CDR3 is TGCGCCAGCAGCCCTGGACAGGCCTACGAGCAGTACTTC. Translated, it gives CASSPGQAYEQYF.

The chain couples TRBV24-1 to TRBJ2-3; no firm D call. The V end was cut by 3 bases, the J end by 5 bases, with 14 bases between. The germline V gene encodes CDR1 KGHDR and CDR2 SFDVKD. CDR3 length equals 15 residues. DNA for the CDR3: TGTGCCACCAGTGATAACAGTCCCTCCGAAGATACGCAGTATTTT. This encodes CATSDNSPSEDTQYF.

The chain joins TRBV6-5 to TRBJ1-2, with D possibly TRBD1 on 5 matching bases. In germline, CDR1 is MNHEY, CDR2 SVGAGI. V gave up 10 bases and J gave up 9 bases, with 18 bases separating them. CDR3 length: 12 residues. Here the CDR3 reads CATYGGDRSYTF. In DNA, the CDR3 is TGTGCCACCTATGGGGGGGATAGGAGCTACACCTTC.

This rearrangement joins TRBV6-2 or TRBV6-3 to TRBJ2-3, with D unclear. CDR3 length equals 11 residues. Germline CDR1 MNHEY, CDR2 SVGEGT. With 2 bases removed from V and 4 bases from J, the gap between germline ends came to 1 base. The CDR3 DNA reads as TGTGCCAGCAGTTACGCAGATACGCAGTATTTT. Protein: CASSYADTQYF.

This chain links TRBV7-9 with TRBJ2-1, with a weak D call TRBD1 (6 bases). V was clipped by 4 bases and J by 6 bases, with 16 bases between them. The CDR3 consists of 15 residues. The germline CDR1 and CDR2 sequences are SEHNR and FQNEAQ (reference sequence). Written as DNA, the CDR3 is TGTGCCAGCAGCTCCCGACAGGCGTTGCGCAATGAGCAGTTCTTC. It encodes CASSSRQALRNEQFF.

V gene TRBV4-2 combines with J gene TRBJ2-1; D remains ambiguous. The V end was cut by 0 bases, the J end by 5 bases, with 5 bases between. The CDR3 is 13 amino acids. Looked up from germline, CDR1 is LGHNA and CDR2 is YNFKEQ. The chain's CDR3 is CASSQDKDNEQFF. In DNA form, the CDR3 reads TGTGCCAGCAGCCAAGATAAGGACAATGAGCAGTTCTTC.

This clone was recorded a few times. This chain uses TRBV18 with TRBJ1-5; D might be TRBD1 (5 bases). This CDR3 is 16 amino acids long. CDR1 is KGHSH and CDR2 is LQKENI in the germline V gene. V was cut by 3 bases and J by 3 bases, with 15 bases left in between. CDR3 DNA sequence: TGTGCCAGCTCACCCGAATATCGGGGCCACAATCAGCCCCAGCATTTT. Protein product: CASSPEYRGHNQPQHF.

The chain couples TRBV5-1 to TRBJ1-3; no firm D call. CDR1 and CDR2 from the germline V gene are SGHRS and YFSETQ. Trimming took off 4 bases at V and 0 bases at J, with 11 bases between the two ends. The CDR3 has 15 amino acids. DNA for the CDR3: TGCGCCAGCAGCCCGGGATCGAGCTCTGGAAACACCATATATTTT. It is translated as CASSPGSSSGNTIYF. Together with reference TRBV5-1 and TRBJ1-3, the CDR3 gives the full variable domain: KAGVTQTPRYLIKTRGQQVTLSCSPISGHRSVSWYQQTPGQGLQFLFEYFSETQRNKGNFPGRFSGRQFSNSRSEMNVSTLELGDSALYLCASSPGSSSGNTIYFGEGSWLTVV.

The chain couples TRBV27 to TRBJ1-6; D is possibly TRBD1 (5 bases). Trimming left V 6 bases short and J 8 bases short, with 11 bases between. Per the germline V gene, CDR1 is MNHEY and CDR2 is SMNVEV (reference sequence). The CDR3 length is 13 residues. CDR3 protein: CASSRRQYSPLHF. CDR3 in DNA: TGTGCCAGCAGCCGAAGACAGTATTCACCCCTCCACTTT.

The chain is built from TRBV6-5 and TRBJ1-1, with D maybe TRBD1 (5 bases). The CDR3 contains 16 residues. V lost 0 bases, J lost 1 base, and 12 bases lay in between. Germline CDR1 MNHEY, CDR2 SVGAGI. DNA for the CDR3: TGTGCCAGCAGTTACTCCACAGGCGGACCGAACACTGAAGCTTTCTTT. Its translation is CASSYSTGGPNTEAFF.